One and the same sample provided the 12 T cell receptor beta chains below, sequenced in a study of T cell changes during pregnancy in multiple sclerosis. Measured with immunoSEQ multiplex PCR; TCRdb has only the in-frame clones, and not every one. The profile covers around 100,000 clones, with approximately 92% appearing a single time and about 3.4% taken by the ten largest. This material consisted of peripheral blood, taken in the second trimester of pregnancy. These receptors were collected from a female donor with multiple sclerosis, enrolled in a pregnancy study.

The sample holds a few counts of this clone. The gene calls are TRBV29-1 and TRBJ1-1, with 7 bases matching TRBD1. V shed 7 bases and J 1 base; nucleotides not matched to a gene: 12. This CDR3 has 15 residues. Germline V gene lookup returns CDR1 SQVTM and CDR2 ANQGSEA. CDR3 sequence: CSARGSARGNTEAFF. The DNA of the CDR3 is TGCAGCGCCAGGGGGAGTGCTCGGGGGAACACTGAAGCTTTCTTT. The full variable domain, rest sourced from reference TRBV29-1 and TRBJ1-1, is SAVISQKPSRDICQRGTSLTIQCQVDSQVTMMFWYRQQPGQSLTLIATANQGSEATYESGFVIDKFPISRPNLTFSTLTVSNMSPEDSSIYLCSARGSARGNTEAFFGQGTRLTVV.

The chain employs TRBV11-2 and TRBJ2-1; TRBD2 matches at 8 bases. The CDR3 is made up of 16 amino acids. The germline gives CDR1 SGHAT, CDR2 FQNNGV. The junction had 12 bases not matched to a gene; V was cut back by 2 bases and J by 9 bases. CDR3 in DNA: TGTGCCAGCAGCTTAACCGGGATGAGCGGGAGACTTGAGCAGTTCTTC. This encodes CASSLTGMSGRLEQFF.

The table lists this clone with a count of one. This chain joins TRBV15 and TRBJ2-7, with TRBD2 matching 11 bases. The CDR3 consists of 16 residues. Trimming removed 0 bases from V and 2 bases from J; junction bases left unmatched: 3. Germline V gives CDR1 LNHNV, CDR2 YYDKDF (reference sequence). CDR3 protein: CATSRDRLAGTYEQYF. The CDR3 region has the DNA TGTGCCACCAGCAGAGATAGACTAGCGGGAACCTACGAGCAGTACTTC.

The chain has TRBV5-4 and TRBJ2-7; 10 positions agree with TRBD1. The CDR3 loop spans 15 amino acids. Trimming at V came to 5 bases and at J to 6 bases, leaving 11 bases not matched to a gene. Germline CDR1 and CDR2: SGHNT and YYREEE (reference sequence). The CDR3 spells CASSYPTGTGVEQYF. The DNA of the CDR3 is TGTGCCAGCAGTTATCCGACCGGGACAGGGGTCGAGCAGTACTTC.

This chain joins TRBV5-1 and TRBJ1-4; 8 bases are shared with TRBD1. The CDR3 consists of 16 residues. Trimming took 0 bases from V and 7 from J; bases not matched to a gene: 8. Germline V CDR1 and CDR2: SGHRS, YFSETQ. CDR3 in amino acids: CASSLAGQGAVEKLFF. CDR3 nucleotide sequence: TGCGCCAGCAGCTTGGCGGGGCAGGGGGCGGTTGAAAAACTGTTTTTT.

The chain is built from TRBV27 and TRBJ1-1; D perhaps matches TRBD1 (6 bases). The CDR3 consists of 13 residues. The germline CDR1 and CDR2 sequences are MNHEY and SMNVEV (reference sequence). V was pared by 8 bases and J by 0 bases, with 10 bases between. Here the CDR3 reads CASSDSMNTEAFF. The CDR3 DNA sequence: TGTGCCAGCTCGGACAGTATGAACACTGAAGCTTTCTTT.

The chain is built from TRBV7-2 and TRBJ2-7; 14 bases map to TRBD2. The CDR3 is 15 amino acids. Germline V gene lookup returns CDR1 SGHTA and CDR2 FQGNSA. The ends lost 4 bases at V and 5 bases at J; junction bases unmatched: 4. This chain's CDR3 is CASSSTSGRAHEQYF. The CDR3 nucleotides read TGTGCCAGCAGCTCGACTAGCGGGAGGGCCCACGAGCAGTACTTC. The full variable domain, completed using reference TRBV7-2 and TRBJ2-7, is GAGVSQSPSNKVTEKGKDVELRCDPISGHTALYWYRQSLGQGLEFLIYFQGNSAPDKSGLPSDRFSAERTGGSVSTLTIQRTQQEDSAVYLCASSSTSGRAHEQYFGPGTRLTVT.

The genes are TRBV28 and TRBJ1-1; 10 bases are shared with TRBD1. The J segment lost 2 bases and the V segment lost 8 bases, leaving 8 bases of the junction unmatched. The germline V gene encodes CDR1 MDHEN and CDR2 SYDVKM. The CDR3 sequence is 15 residues long. CDR3 in amino acids: CASHPDRGFNTEAFF. The CDR3 DNA sequence: TGTGCCAGCCATCCGGACAGGGGGTTTAACACTGAAGCTTTCTTT.

The rearrangement joins TRBV4-1 to TRBJ2-2; D not resolved. Germline V gene lookup returns CDR1 MGHRA and CDR2 YSYEKL. This CDR3 spans 14 amino acids. With 1 base removed from V and 5 bases from J, the gap between germline ends came to 8 bases. CDR3 DNA sequence: TGCGCCAGCAGCCAAGTAACCAGAACCGGGGAGCTGTTTTTT. As protein: CASSQVTRTGELFF.

This sequence joins TRBV27 and TRBJ2-5; 10 bases map to TRBD1. V lost 5 bases, J lost 4 bases, and 16 bases stayed unmatched. The length of the CDR3 is 18 residues. Germline V gene data show CDR1 as MNHEY and CDR2 as SMNVEV (reference sequence). CDR3 in amino acids: CASSGSIFRGQGRETQYF. The CDR3 DNA reads TGTGCCAGCAGTGGCTCTATCTTTCGGGGACAGGGGCGAGAGACCCAGTACTTC.

The V and J genes are TRBV5-4 and TRBJ1-2; 7 bases align to TRBD1. Germline V gene sequence: CDR1 SGHNT, CDR2 YYREEE (reference sequence). The trim removed 5 bases at V and 5 bases at J, leaving 9 bases unmatched. This CDR3 contains 14 residues. CDR3 sequence: CASRFRDSGYGYTF. In DNA form, the CDR3 reads TGTGCCAGCAGATTCCGGGACAGCGGTTATGGCTACACCTTC.

V gene TRBV29-1 combines with J gene TRBJ1-2, with 8 positions matching TRBD1. This CDR3 spans 13 amino acids. Trimming cost V 6 bases and J 4 bases; bases outside gene matches: 7. Germline V CDR1 and CDR2: SQVTM, ANQGSEA. The CDR3 region has the DNA TGCAGCGTGGCGGACAGGGCAGGCTATGGCTACACCTTC. Protein: CSVADRAGYGYTF.